Listed here are 3 T cell receptor beta chains from one sample, sequenced in a study of cytomegalovirus exposure and HLA in healthy donors (TCRdb year 2017). Preparation of the library involved the immunoSEQ multiplex PCR assay. A mixture of 60 forward primers for TCR Vbeta segments and 13 reverse primers for TCR Jbeta segments was used in the multiplex PCR. In its TCRdb copy, this immuneACCESS table keeps in-frame sequences only and misses some clones. Where compared with another copy, unresolved V genes explain less than half of these, and the others have no known cause. Within this sample are 85,000 to 130,000 clones, with around 80% of them counted one time only. Approximately 2% of the sample is in the top ten clones. Sample: PBMCs. The receptors derive from a woman in her thirties or forties in good health and CMV-seronegative.

This clone has a single count. This chain links TRBV6-1 with TRBJ1-5; D remains unclear. Trimming took off 0 bases at V and 0 bases at J, with 12 bases between the two ends. Germline V gene lookup returns CDR1 MNHNS and CDR2 SASEGT. CDR3 length: 17 amino acids. CDR3 sequence (DNA): TGTGCCAGCAGTGAAGCGTACGGCGGCGGTAGCAATCAGCCCCAGCATTTT. This gives the protein CASSEAYGGGSNQPQHF.

The chain combines TRBV7-2 with TRBJ2-5; the match to TRBD2 covers 8 bases. Germline-derived CDR1 and CDR2 are SGHTA and FQGNSA. The CDR3 sequence is 18 residues long. Trimming took 2 bases from V and 1 from J; bases not matched to a gene: 12. CDR3 bases: TGTGCCAGCAGCTTACGGCTAGCGGGTGGGTGGGGCCAAGAGACCCAGTACTTC. Encoded protein: CASSLRLAGGWGQETQYF.

CDR3 in DNA: TGTGCCAGCAGTTTGGACAGGGGCACCTCAACCTACGAGCAGTACTTC. Translated, it gives CASSLDRGTSTYEQYF. The chain employs TRBV28 and TRBJ2-7; 9 nucleotides match TRBD1. The length of the CDR3 is 16 residues. CDR1 and CDR2 (germline): MDHEN, SYDVKM. V lost 3 bases and J lost 2; bases outside the gene matches: 8.